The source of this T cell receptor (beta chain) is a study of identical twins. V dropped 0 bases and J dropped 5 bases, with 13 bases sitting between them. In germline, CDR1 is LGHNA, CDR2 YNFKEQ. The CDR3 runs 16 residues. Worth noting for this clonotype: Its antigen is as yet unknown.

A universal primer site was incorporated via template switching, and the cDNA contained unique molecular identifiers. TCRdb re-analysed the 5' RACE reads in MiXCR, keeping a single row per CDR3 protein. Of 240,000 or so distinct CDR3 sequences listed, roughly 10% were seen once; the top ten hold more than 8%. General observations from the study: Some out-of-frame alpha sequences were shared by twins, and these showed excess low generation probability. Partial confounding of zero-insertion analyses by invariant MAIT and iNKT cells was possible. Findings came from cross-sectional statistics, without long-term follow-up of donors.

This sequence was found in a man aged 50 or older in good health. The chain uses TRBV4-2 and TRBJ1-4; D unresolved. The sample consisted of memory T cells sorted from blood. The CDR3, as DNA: TGTGCCAGCAGCCAAGATCTTTCGTCCTTCAATGAAAAACTGTTTTTT. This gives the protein CASSQDLSSFNEKLFF.